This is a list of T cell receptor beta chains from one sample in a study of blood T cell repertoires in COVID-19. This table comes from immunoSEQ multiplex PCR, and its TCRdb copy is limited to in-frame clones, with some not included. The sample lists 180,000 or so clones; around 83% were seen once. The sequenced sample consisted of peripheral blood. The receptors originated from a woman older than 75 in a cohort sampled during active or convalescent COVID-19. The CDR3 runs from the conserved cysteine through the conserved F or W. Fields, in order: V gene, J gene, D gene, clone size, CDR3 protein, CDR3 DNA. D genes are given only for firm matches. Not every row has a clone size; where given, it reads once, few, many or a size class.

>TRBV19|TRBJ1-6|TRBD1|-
CASRTGESPLHF
TGTGCCAGTAGGACAGGGGAATCACCCCTCCACTTT
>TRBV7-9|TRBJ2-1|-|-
CASSPPADEQFF
TGTGCCAGCAGCCCTCCAGCGGATGAGCAGTTCTTC
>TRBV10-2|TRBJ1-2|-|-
CASSPPRRRQVYGYTF
TGCGCCAGCAGTCCCCCGCGCCGCAGGCAGGTCTATGGCTACACCTTC
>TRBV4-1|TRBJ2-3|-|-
CASSQDRTVGTDTQYF
TGCGCCAGCAGCCAAGATCGAACAGTTGGCACAGATACGCAGTATTTT
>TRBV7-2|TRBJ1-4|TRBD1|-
CASGPDRGYEKLFF
TGTGCCAGCGGCCCGGACAGGGGGTATGAAAAACTGTTTTTT
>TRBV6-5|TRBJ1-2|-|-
CASSLGGGYGYTF
TGTGCCAGCAGCCTTGGGGGGGGCTATGGCTACACCTTC
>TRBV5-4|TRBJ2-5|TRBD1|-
CASSFIGQGIFQETQYF
TGTGCCAGCAGCTTTATAGGACAGGGAATATTCCAAGAGACCCAGTACTTC
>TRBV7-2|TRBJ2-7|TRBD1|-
CASSLEPGQVMHSF
TGTGCCAGCAGCTTAGAACCGGGACAGGTCATGCATTCCTTC
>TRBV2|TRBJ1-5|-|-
CASSSSSRVVQPQHF
TGTGCCAGCAGCAGTTCGAGCAGGGTGGTTCAGCCCCAGCATTTT
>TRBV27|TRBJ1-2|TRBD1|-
CASSTTGTEVWFGYTF
TGTGCCAGCAGTACAACCGGGACAGAAGTTTGGTTTGGCTACACCTTC
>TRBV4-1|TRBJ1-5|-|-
CASSQGEAGVDQPQHF
TGCGCCAGCAGCCAGGGGGAGGCGGGCGTCGATCAGCCCCAGCATTTT
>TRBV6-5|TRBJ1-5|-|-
CASSYEELEGNQPQHF
TGTGCCAGCAGTTACGAGGAACTTGAGGGCAATCAGCCCCAGCATTTT
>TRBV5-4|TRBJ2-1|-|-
CASSYSVSSYNEQFF
TGTGCCAGCAGCTATAGCGTAAGCTCCTACAATGAGCAGTTCTTC
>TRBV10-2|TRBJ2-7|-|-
CASSGGHLGQGGGEQYF
TGCGCCAGCAGTGGTGGTCATTTAGGGCAGGGAGGAGGAGAGCAGTACTTC
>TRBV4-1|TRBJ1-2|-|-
CASSQVRQGSYGYTF
TGCGCCAGCAGCCAAGTTAGGCAGGGTTCCTATGGCTACACCTTC
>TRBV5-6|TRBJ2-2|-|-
CASSSARGYVGKNTGELFF
TGTGCCAGCAGCTCAGCGCGGGGTTATGTTGGTAAGAACACCGGGGAGCTGTTTTTT
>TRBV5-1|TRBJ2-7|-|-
CASSLTGESEQYF
TGCGCCAGCAGCTTGACAGGTGAGAGCGAGCAGTACTTC
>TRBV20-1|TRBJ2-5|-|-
CSASLETQYF
TGCAGTGCTAGCCTGGAGACCCAGTACTTC
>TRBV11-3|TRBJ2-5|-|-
CASSSPSRTQYF
TGTGCCAGCAGCTCCCCCAGTCGGACCCAGTACTTC
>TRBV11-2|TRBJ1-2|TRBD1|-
CASSTPTGLIPGNYGYTF
TGTGCCAGCAGCACACCGACAGGGCTCATTCCAGGGAACTATGGCTACACCTTC
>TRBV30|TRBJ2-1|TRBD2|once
CAWSVASGRSRFF
TGTGCCTGGAGTGTAGCTAGCGGGAGATCGCGGTTCTTC
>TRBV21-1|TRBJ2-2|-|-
CASSKTANTGELFF
TGTGCCAGCAGCAAAACAGCGAACACCGGGGAGCTGTTTTTT
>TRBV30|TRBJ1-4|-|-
CACRALNEKLFF
TGTGCCTGTAGAGCCCTTAATGAAAAACTGTTTTTT
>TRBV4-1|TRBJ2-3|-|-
CASSQVLARVTDTQYF
TGCGCCAGCAGCCAAGTACTAGCTCGGGTCACAGATACGCAGTATTTT
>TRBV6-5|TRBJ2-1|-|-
CATLTPRGSYNEQFF
TGTGCCACCCTCACCCCCAGGGGCTCCTACAATGAGCAGTTCTTC
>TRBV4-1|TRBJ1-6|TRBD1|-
CASSQDGQGSSPLHF
TGCGCCAGCAGCCAAGATGGACAGGGGAGTTCACCCCTCCACTTT
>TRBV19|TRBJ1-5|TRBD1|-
CASLRTGVNQPQHF
TGTGCCAGTTTGAGGACAGGAGTAAATCAGCCCCAGCATTTT
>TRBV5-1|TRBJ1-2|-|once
CASSGAGLSDGYTF
TGCGCCAGCAGTGGGGCAGGCCTTTCGGATGGCTACACCTTC
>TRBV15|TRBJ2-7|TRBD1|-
CATSRELGTGDEQYF
TGTGCCACCAGCAGAGAGCTTGGGACAGGGGACGAGCAGTACTTC
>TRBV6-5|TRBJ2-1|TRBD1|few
CASSQQGSPYNEQFF
TGTGCCAGCAGCCAACAGGGGAGCCCCTACAATGAGCAGTTCTTC
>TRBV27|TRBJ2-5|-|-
CASSLGAANQETQYF
TGTGCCAGCAGTTTAGGCGCGGCCAACCAAGAGACCCAGTACTTC
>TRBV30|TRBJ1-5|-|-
CAWSIGDSNQPQHF
TGTGCCTGGAGTATAGGGGATAGCAATCAGCCCCAGCATTTT
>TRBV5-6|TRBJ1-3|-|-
CASSWGSGFYSNTIYF
TGTGCCAGCAGCTGGGGATCGGGGTTCTATTCAAACACCATATATTTT
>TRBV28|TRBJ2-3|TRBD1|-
CASSRGGAGTDTQYF
TGTGCCAGCAGTCGAGGGGGCGCAGGCACAGATACGCAGTATTTT
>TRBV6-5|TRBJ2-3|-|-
CASRGPSTDTQYF
TGTGCCAGCAGGGGGCCTAGCACAGATACGCAGTATTTT
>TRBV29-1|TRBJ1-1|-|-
CSVEGRLNTEAFF
TGCAGCGTTGAGGGCAGGTTGAACACTGAAGCTTTCTTT
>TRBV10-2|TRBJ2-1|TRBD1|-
CASRDRVGRWNEQFF
TGCGCCAGCAGGGACAGGGTGGGACGATGGAATGAGCAGTTCTTC
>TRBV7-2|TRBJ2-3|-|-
CASSSLGDNTDTQYF
TGTGCCAGCAGCTCTCTTGGGGACAACACAGATACGCAGTATTTT
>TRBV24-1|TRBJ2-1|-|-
CATSDLPSDEQFF
TGTGCCACCAGTGATTTACCGTCGGATGAGCAGTTCTTC
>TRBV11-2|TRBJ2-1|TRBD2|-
CASRLAGSIYNEQFF
TGTGCCAGCAGACTAGCGGGGTCTATATACAATGAGCAGTTCTTC
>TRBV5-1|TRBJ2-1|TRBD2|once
CASSFETSRNEQFF
TGCGCCAGCAGCTTTGAGACTAGCCGCAATGAGCAGTTCTTC